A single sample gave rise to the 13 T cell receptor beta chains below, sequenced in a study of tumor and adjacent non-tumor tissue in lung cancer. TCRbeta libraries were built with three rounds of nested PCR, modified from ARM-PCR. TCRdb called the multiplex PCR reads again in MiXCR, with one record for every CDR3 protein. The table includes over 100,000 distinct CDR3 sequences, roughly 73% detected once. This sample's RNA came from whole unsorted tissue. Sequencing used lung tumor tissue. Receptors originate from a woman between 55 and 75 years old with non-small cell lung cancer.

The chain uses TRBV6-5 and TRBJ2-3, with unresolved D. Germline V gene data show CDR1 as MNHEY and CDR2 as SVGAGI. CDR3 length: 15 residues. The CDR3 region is CDTNSTVSSTDTQYF. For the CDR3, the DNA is TGTGACACAAATTCCACGGTTTCTAGCACAGATACGCAGTATTTT.

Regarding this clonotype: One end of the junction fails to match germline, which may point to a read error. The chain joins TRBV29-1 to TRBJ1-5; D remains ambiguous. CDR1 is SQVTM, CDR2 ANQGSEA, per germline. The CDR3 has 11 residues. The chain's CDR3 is CIVENEWTQHF. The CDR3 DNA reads TGCATCGTTGAAAACGAGTGGACCCAGCATTTT.

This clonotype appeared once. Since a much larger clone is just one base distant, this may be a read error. CDR3 sequence reads: CASCYLQGYEQYF. In DNA form, the CDR3 reads TGTGCCAGCTGTTACTTACAGGGTTACGAGCAGTACTTC. The rearrangement links TRBV6-5 to TRBJ2-7; a possible D gene is TRBD1 (6 bases). CDR1 and CDR2 (germline): MNHEY, SVGAGI. There are 13 residues in the CDR3.

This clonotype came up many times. The chain's CDR3 is CASSFGSDTGELFF. The CDR3 DNA is TGTGCCAGCAGCTTTGGTAGTGACACCGGGGAGCTGTTTTTT. This chain connects TRBV5-4 to TRBJ2-2; D is undetermined. Germline CDR1 and CDR2: SGHNT and YYREEE (reference sequence). Trimming removed 2 bases from V and 3 bases from J, with 8 bases in between. This CDR3 is built from 14 residues.

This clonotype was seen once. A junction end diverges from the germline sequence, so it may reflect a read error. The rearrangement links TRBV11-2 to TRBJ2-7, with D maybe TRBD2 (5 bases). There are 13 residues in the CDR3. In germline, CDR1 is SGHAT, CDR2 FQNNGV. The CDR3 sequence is CTSSQLTDGGQYF. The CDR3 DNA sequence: TGTACCAGCAGCCAGTTGACGGATGGAGGGCAGTACTTC.

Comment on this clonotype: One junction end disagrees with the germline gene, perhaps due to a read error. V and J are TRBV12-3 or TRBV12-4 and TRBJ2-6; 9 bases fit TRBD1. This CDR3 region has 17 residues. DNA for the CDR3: TGTACCAGAAGCCCGGACAGGGGAACGATTGGGGCCAACGTCCTGACTTTC. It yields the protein CTRSPDRGTIGANVLTF.

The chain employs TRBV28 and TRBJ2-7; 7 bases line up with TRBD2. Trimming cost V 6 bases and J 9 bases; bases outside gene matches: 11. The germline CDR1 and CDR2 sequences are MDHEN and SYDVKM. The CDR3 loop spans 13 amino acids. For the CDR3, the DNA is TGTGCCAGCAGCCAAGGGCTTTGGGGGGGGCAGTACTTC. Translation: CASSQGLWGGQYF. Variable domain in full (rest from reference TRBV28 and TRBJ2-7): DVKVTQSSRYLVKRTGEKVFLECVQDMDHENMFWYRQDPGLGLRLIYFSYDVKMKEKGDIPEGYSVSREKKERFSLILESASTNQTSMYLCASSQGLWGGQYFGPGTRLTVT.

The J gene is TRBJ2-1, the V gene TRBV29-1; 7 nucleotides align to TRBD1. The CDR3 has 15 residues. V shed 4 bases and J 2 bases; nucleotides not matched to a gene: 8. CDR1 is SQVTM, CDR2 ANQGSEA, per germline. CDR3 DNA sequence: TGCAGCGTTGTTGAGGACAGGTTTCCCTACAATGAGCAGTTCTTC. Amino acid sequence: CSVVEDRFPYNEQFF.

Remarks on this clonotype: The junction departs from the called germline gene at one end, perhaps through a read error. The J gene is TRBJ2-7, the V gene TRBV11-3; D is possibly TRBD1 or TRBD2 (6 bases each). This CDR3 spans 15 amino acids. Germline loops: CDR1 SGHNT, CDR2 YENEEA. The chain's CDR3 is CTSSLRQGTSYGQYF. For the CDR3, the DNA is TGTACCAGCAGCTTGCGGCAGGGGACTTCTTACGGTCAGTACTTC.

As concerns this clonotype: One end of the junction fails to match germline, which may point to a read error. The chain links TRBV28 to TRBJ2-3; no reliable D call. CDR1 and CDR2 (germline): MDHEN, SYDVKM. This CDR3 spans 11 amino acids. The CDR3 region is CATSQTNTQYF. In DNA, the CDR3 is TGTGCCACCAGTCAAACAAATACGCAGTATTTT.

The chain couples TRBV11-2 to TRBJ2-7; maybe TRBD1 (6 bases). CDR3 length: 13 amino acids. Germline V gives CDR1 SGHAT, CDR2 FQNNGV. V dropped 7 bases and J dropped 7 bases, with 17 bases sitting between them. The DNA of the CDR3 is TGTGCCAGCAACCCGAACAGGGATAGGGAGCAGTACTTC. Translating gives CASNPNRDREQYF.

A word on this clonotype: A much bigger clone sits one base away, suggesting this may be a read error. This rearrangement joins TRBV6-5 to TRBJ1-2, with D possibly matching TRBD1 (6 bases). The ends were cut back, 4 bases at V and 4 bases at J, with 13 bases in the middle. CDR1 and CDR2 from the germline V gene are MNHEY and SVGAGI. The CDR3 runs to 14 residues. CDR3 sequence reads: CASSSQGSSYGYTF. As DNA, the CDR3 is TGTGCCAGCAGTTCCCAGGGGAGTAGCTATGGCTACACCTTC.

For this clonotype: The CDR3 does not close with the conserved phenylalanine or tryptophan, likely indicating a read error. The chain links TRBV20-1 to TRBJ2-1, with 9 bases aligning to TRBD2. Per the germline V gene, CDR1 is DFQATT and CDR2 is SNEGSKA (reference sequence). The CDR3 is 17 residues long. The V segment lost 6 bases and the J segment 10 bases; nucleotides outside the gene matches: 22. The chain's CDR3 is CSASDAARTSERGEQFL. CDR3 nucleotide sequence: TGCAGTGCCTCTGATGCCGCGAGGACTAGCGAGAGAGGCGAGCAGTTCCTC.